The source of this TCR beta chain is a study of blood T cells in healthy people across ages. Notes on the study in general: Significant beta diversity loss was already apparent by age approximately 40, declining roughly linearly.

A second PCR, run for roughly 7 to 12 cycles, used a sample-barcoded 5' primer plus a J-beta primer mix. All cDNA molecules were each tagged by a template-switch adaptor with 12 random nucleotides. TCRdb passed the 5' RACE reads through MiXCR, listing each CDR3 protein once. The sample has 1,800,000 or so distinct CDR3 sequences; roughly two fifths are singletons. Each sample yielded at least 6 million isolated PBMCs. Only a few counts were recorded for this clonotype. The antigen is unknown. This TCR was recovered from a human donor in good health. The sample comprised blood.

The CDR3 DNA is TGCAGCGTTGTTCCTAGCGGGCGACCCGGGACCCAGTACTTC. The encoded protein is CSVVPSGRPGTQYF. The chain uses TRBV29-1 and TRBJ2-5; TRBD2 matches at 8 bases. J was trimmed by 7 bases and V by 4 bases; bases with no gene match: 11. The CDR3 has 14 residues. CDR1 SQVTM and CDR2 ANQGSEA come from the germline V gene.